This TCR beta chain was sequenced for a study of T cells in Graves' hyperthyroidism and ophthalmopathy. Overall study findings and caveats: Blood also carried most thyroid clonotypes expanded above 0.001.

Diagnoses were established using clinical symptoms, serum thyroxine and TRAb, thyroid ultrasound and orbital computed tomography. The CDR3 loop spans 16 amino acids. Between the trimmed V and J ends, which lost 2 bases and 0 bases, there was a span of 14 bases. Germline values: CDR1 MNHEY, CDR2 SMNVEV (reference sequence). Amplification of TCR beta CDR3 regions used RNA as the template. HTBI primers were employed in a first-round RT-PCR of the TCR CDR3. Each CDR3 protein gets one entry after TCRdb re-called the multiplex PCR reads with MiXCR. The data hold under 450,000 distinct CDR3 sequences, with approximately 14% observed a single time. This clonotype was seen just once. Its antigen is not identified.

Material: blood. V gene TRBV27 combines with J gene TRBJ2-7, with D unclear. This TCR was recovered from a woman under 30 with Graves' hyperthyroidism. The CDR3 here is CASSLVGHSSSYEQYF. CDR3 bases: TGTGCCAGCAGTTTAGTGGGCCACTCGAGCTCCTACGAGCAGTACTTC.